These 30 T cell receptor beta chains were all obtained from the same sample, sequenced in a study of shared clonotypes between healthy human individuals (dated by TCRdb to the early 2020s). For the CD8 naive samples, CD45RO-negative cells were positively selected for CCR7, yielding a CD45RA+CCR7+ population from which TemRA cells were excluded. The method was the immunoSEQ multiplex PCR assay. The source is immuneACCESS, and TCRdb retained only in-frame sequences with V and J called. Part of the clones is not carried over; for the studies checked, unresolved V genes explain less than half of this, and the remainder is unexplained. For this sample the table gives around 600,000 clones, of which approximately 95% were detected only once. Clones ranked in the top ten supply over 0.1% of the sample. Material for sequencing was naive CD8+ T cells sorted from blood. The cell subset or site label here, explained by the study, means: CD45RA+CCR7+. These receptors originate from a woman under 40 in good health.

This rearrangement joins TRBV6-6 to TRBJ2-7; 7 nucleotides agree with TRBD2. Germline V gene lookup returns CDR1 MNHNY and CDR2 SVGAGI (reference sequence). The trim removed 2 bases at V and 2 bases at J, leaving 3 bases unmatched. The CDR3 length is 14 residues. CDR3 in amino acids: CASSYEGGTYEQYF. CDR3 in DNA: TGTGCCAGCAGTTACGAGGGAGGGACCTACGAGCAGTACTTC.

The genes are TRBV5-4 and TRBJ2-1, with D possibly being TRBD1 or TRBD2 (6 bases each). The CDR3 is 13 residues long. Trimming left V 2 bases short and J 8 bases short, with 11 bases between. From germline, CDR1 is SGHNT and CDR2 YYREEE (reference sequence). The CDR3 coding sequence is TGTGCCAGCAGCTTAGGGGGGAAAGATGAGCAGTTCTTC. Its protein is CASSLGGKDEQFF.

The gene calls are TRBV7-6 and TRBJ2-3, with TRBD2 matching 12 bases. V trimming: 4 bases; J trimming: 1 base; junction bases outside the gene matches: 3. Germline CDR1 SGHVS, CDR2 FNYEAQ. This CDR3 has 16 amino acids. CDR3 protein: CASSSRLAGGTDTQYF. The DNA for the CDR3 is TGTGCCAGCAGCTCTCGACTAGCGGGGGGCACAGATACGCAGTATTTT.

Notes on this clone: The same CDR3 is also encoded by other DNA sequences in this sample. This chain connects TRBV6-1 to TRBJ2-7; 7 positions agree with TRBD1. The germline CDR1 and CDR2 sequences are MNHNS and SASEGT. CDR3 length: 13 amino acids. With V trimmed by 3 bases and J by 2 bases, 1 base remained unmatched. DNA for the CDR3: TGTGCCAGCAGTGATACAGGGGCCTACGAGCAGTACTTC. Amino acids: CASSDTGAYEQYF.

The V and J genes are TRBV29-1 and TRBJ2-5; the D is unclear. With 5 bases removed from V and 9 bases from J, the gap between germline ends came to 16 bases. CDR3 length: 12 amino acids. Germline V gene sequence: CDR1 SQVTM, CDR2 ANQGSEA. The CDR3 reads CSVRVTLRAQYF. The CDR3 coding sequence is TGCAGCGTTCGAGTAACTCTGCGAGCCCAGTACTTC.

The J gene is TRBJ2-1, the V gene TRBV6-5; D tentatively reads TRBD1 or TRBD2 (5 bases each). V lost 7 bases and J lost 5, with 15 bases in between. Germline V CDR1 and CDR2: MNHEY, SVGAGI. There are 14 residues in the CDR3. The CDR3 loop is CASNLREGNNEQFF. Here the CDR3 DNA reads TGTGCCAGCAATCTTAGAGAGGGGAACAATGAGCAGTTCTTC.

The chain joins TRBV7-9 to TRBJ2-5; perhaps TRBD2 as D (6 bases). Germline CDR1 reads SEHNR; CDR2 reads FQNEAQ (reference sequence). The CDR3 length is 17 residues. V was pared by 1 base and J by 2 bases, with 17 bases between. In DNA form, the CDR3 reads TGTGCCAGCAGCTTAGTCCAAGGAGGGACTTTTCAAGAGACCCAGTACTTC. Its protein is CASSLVQGGTFQETQYF.

The chain combines TRBV14 with TRBJ2-5; TRBD1 is a possible D gene (5 bases). Trimming took 1 base from V and 4 from J, leaving 16 bases between them. The CDR3 covers 16 residues. Germline V gives CDR1 SGHDN, CDR2 FVKESK. For the CDR3, the DNA is TGTGCCAGCAGCCAAGTTTGGGGCACCACGGCAGAGACCCAGTACTTC. It specifies CASSQVWGTTAETQYF.

V is TRBV28 and J is TRBJ1-5; TRBD1 matches 7 bases. Germline CDR1 is MDHEN and CDR2 is SYDVKM. V shed 2 bases, J shed 3 bases, and the junction held 7 bases outside the gene matches. The CDR3 is 16 amino acids. DNA of the CDR3: TGTGCCAGCAGTTTACCCCTGCAGGGGGTCAATCAGCCCCAGCATTTT. It is translated as CASSLPLQGVNQPQHF.

The chain joins TRBV30 to TRBJ2-3; D not certain. This CDR3 has 14 amino acids. V was clipped by 1 base and J by 2 bases, with 10 bases between them. Germline V gene lookup returns CDR1 GTSNPN and CDR2 SVGIG (reference sequence). The CDR3 coding sequence is TGTGCCTGGAGTGGCGACGGGCTCACAGATACGCAGTATTTT. Protein sequence: CAWSGDGLTDTQYF.

V gene TRBV13 combines with J gene TRBJ2-5; a weak D match, TRBD1 (6 bases). The germline V and J ends were trimmed by 4 bases and 0 bases, with 9 bases remaining between them. The CDR3 runs 14 residues. The V gene's germline CDR1 is PRHDT and CDR2 FYEKMQ (reference sequence). CDR3 residues: CASSSRQDQETQYF. The CDR3 nucleotides are TGTGCCAGCAGCTCCAGACAGGACCAAGAGACCCAGTACTTC.

This chain uses TRBV19 with TRBJ2-2, with 8 bases identical to TRBD2. With 5 bases clipped from V and 5 bases from J, the junction kept 7 bases outside the gene matches. This CDR3 is 15 amino acids long. CDR1 is LNHDA, CDR2 SQIVND, per germline (reference sequence). CDR3 in amino acids: CASSSLSGSTGELFF. In nucleotides, the CDR3 is TGTGCCAGTAGTTCTCTGAGCGGGAGTACCGGGGAGCTGTTTTTT. The complete variable domain, with remaining parts taken from reference TRBV19 and TRBJ2-2, reads DGGITQSPKYLFRKEGQNVTLSCEQNLNHDAMYWYRQDPGQGLRLIYYSQIVNDFQKGDIAEGYSVSREKKESFPLTVTSAQKNPTAFYLCASSSLSGSTGELFFGEGSRLTVL.

The chain employs TRBV9 and TRBJ2-7; 7 positions agree with TRBD1. Germline CDR1 and CDR2: SGDLS and YYNGEE. Trimming took 4 bases from V and 7 from J; bases not matched to a gene: 11. This CDR3 spans 14 amino acids. As DNA, the CDR3 is TGTGCCAGCAGCCGAGGACAGGCGATGGGTGAGCAGTACTTC. Its translation is CASSRGQAMGEQYF.

This clone was counted only a few times. The V and J genes are TRBV9 and TRBJ1-1; D not resolved. The CDR3 extends over 11 amino acids. V lost 0 bases and J lost 6, with 3 bases in between. CDR1 and CDR2 from the germline V gene are SGDLS and YYNGEE. The CDR3 DNA is TGTGCCAGCAGCGTAGTCTCTGAAGCTTTCTTT. The encoded protein is CASSVVSEAFF.

The V call is TRBV4-2, the J call TRBJ2-7; a weak D match, TRBD2 (6 bases). Trimming pared 1 base from V and 2 bases from J, leaving 12 bases between. The germline gives CDR1 LGHNA, CDR2 YNFKEQ. The CDR3 spans 15 residues. The CDR3 is CASSQVPGAAYEQYF. Written as DNA, the CDR3 is TGTGCCAGCAGCCAAGTGCCGGGAGCTGCCTACGAGCAGTACTTC.

The genes are TRBV5-4 and TRBJ2-7; D is unresolved. The CDR3 contains 13 residues. V shed 4 bases and J shed 4 bases, with 12 bases lying between them. Germline V gene data show CDR1 as SGHNT and CDR2 as YYREEE (reference sequence). The CDR3 reads CASSIGPSYEQYF. The CDR3 coding sequence is TGTGCCAGCAGCATCGGACCCTCTTACGAGCAGTACTTC.

The chain is built from TRBV2 and TRBJ2-5; TRBD2 agrees at 9 bases. The CDR3 runs to 17 residues. Germline V gives CDR1 SNHLY, CDR2 FYNNEI. V dropped 0 bases and J dropped 2; count of bases not matched to a gene: 7. CDR3 loop: CASSEATASGVQETQYF. The DNA for the CDR3 is TGTGCCAGCAGTGAAGCGACGGCTAGCGGGGTACAAGAGACCCAGTACTTC.

V usage is TRBV4-1 and J usage is TRBJ1-2; D not certain. Trimming stripped 1 base from V and 5 bases from J, with 14 bases between. Germline loops: CDR1 MGHRA, CDR2 YSYEKL. CDR3 length: 15 residues. The CDR3 DNA reads as TGCGCCAGCAGCCAAGTAATCGGTACGGGGTATGGCTACACCTTC. It specifies CASSQVIGTGYGYTF.

The chain couples TRBV19 to TRBJ2-1, with 13 bases lining up with TRBD2. CDR1 and CDR2 (germline): LNHDA, SQIVND (reference sequence). Germline trimming cut 3 bases from V and 9 bases from J; bases unmatched to any gene: 5. CDR3 length equals 15 residues. CDR3 DNA: TGTGCCAGTAGTATGCCGGGACTAGCGGGAACTGAGCAGTTCTTC. Protein sequence: CASSMPGLAGTEQFF.

A note on this clone: Different DNA sequences within this sample yield the same CDR3. The CDR3 sequence is CASSLDGTYEQYF. The CDR3 nucleotides are TGCGCCAGCAGCCTCGACGGGACCTACGAGCAGTACTTC. The V call is TRBV5-1, the J call TRBJ2-7; tentatively, D is TRBD2 (5 bases). Germline V gene data show CDR1 as SGHRS and CDR2 as YFSETQ. There are 13 residues in the CDR3. Deletions cut 4 bases from V and 2 bases from J, with 10 bases between. The complete variable domain, with remaining parts taken from reference TRBV5-1 and TRBJ2-7, reads KAGVTQTPRYLIKTRGQQVTLSCSPISGHRSVSWYQQTPGQGLQFLFEYFSETQRNKGNFPGRFSGRQFSNSRSEMNVSTLELGDSALYLCASSLDGTYEQYFGPGTRLTVT.

This clone was counted a few times. The chain joins TRBV4-1 to TRBJ1-1; no reliable D call. This CDR3 contains 12 residues. The V and J ends lost 1 base and 9 bases respectively, with 9 bases between them. The germline V gene encodes CDR1 MGHRA and CDR2 YSYEKL. The CDR3 nucleotides are TGCGCCAGCAGCCAAGGATCGGCCCAAGCTTTCTTT. Amino acids: CASSQGSAQAFF.

The gene calls are TRBV5-4 and TRBJ2-1; D is possibly TRBD1 or TRBD2 (6 bases each). Germline lookup yields CDR1 SGHNT and CDR2 YYREEE (reference sequence). V was clipped by 4 bases and J by 7 bases, with 18 bases between them. The CDR3 loop spans 15 amino acids. This CDR3 is CASSTTWGARNEQFF. In DNA, the CDR3 is TGTGCCAGCAGCACCACATGGGGGGCTAGGAATGAGCAGTTCTTC. The full variable domain, rest sourced from reference TRBV5-4 and TRBJ2-1, is ETGVTQSPTHLIKTRGQQVTLRCSSQSGHNTVSWYQQALGQGPQFIFQYYREEENGRGNFPPRFSGLQFPNYSSELNVNALELDDSALYLCASSTTWGARNEQFFGPGTRLTVL.

This chain joins TRBV5-6 and TRBJ1-2, with D perhaps matching TRBD1 (5 bases). Germline CDR1 and CDR2: SGHDT and YYEEEE. The V gene lost 4 bases and the J gene lost 5 bases, with 21 bases spanning the gap. There are 16 residues in the CDR3. CDR3 in DNA: TGTGCCAGCAGCCCTTGGGTTTTCACAGGCGGATATGGCTACACCTTC. Translated, it gives CASSPWVFTGGYGYTF. Together with reference TRBV5-6 and TRBJ1-2, the CDR3 gives the full variable domain: DAGVTQSPTHLIKTRGQQVTLRCSPKSGHDTVSWYQQALGQGPQFIFQYYEEEERQRGNFPDRFSGHQFPNYSSELNVNALLLGDSALYLCASSPWVFTGGYGYTFGSGTRLTVV.

The gene calls are TRBV10-1 and TRBJ1-1, with D perhaps matching TRBD1 (6 bases). There are 14 residues in the CDR3. Germline CDR1 is WNHNN and CDR2 is SYGVQD (reference sequence). Trimming removed 7 bases from V and 2 bases from J, with 14 bases in between. The CDR3 bases are TGCGCCAGCACCGCCGACAGGTATAACACTGAAGCTTTCTTT. Its translation is CASTADRYNTEAFF.

This sequence joins TRBV28 and TRBJ1-2; maybe TRBD1 (5 bases). V lost 6 bases to trimming and J lost 4 bases, with 15 bases between them. The CDR3 has 14 residues. Germline V gene lookup returns CDR1 MDHEN and CDR2 SYDVKM. Here the CDR3 reads CASRRDGPFYGYTF. Written as DNA, the CDR3 is TGTGCCAGCAGACGGGACGGGCCCTTCTATGGCTACACCTTC.

This sequence joins TRBV25-1 and TRBJ2-1; TRBD2 is a possible D gene (6 bases). This CDR3 has 16 amino acids. Germline V gene lookup returns CDR1 MGHDK and CDR2 SYGVNS. V was trimmed by 1 base and J by 4 bases, leaving 14 bases between them. CDR3: CASSEWSSGPYNEQFF. Written as DNA, the CDR3 is TGTGCCAGCAGTGAATGGAGTAGCGGACCATACAATGAGCAGTTCTTC.

The chain carries TRBV23-1 and TRBJ2-3; weak D call: TRBD1 (6 bases). TRBV23-1 has ORF status, its function being uncertain. This CDR3 is built from 16 residues. Trimming shortened V by 4 bases and J by 1 base, and 15 bases separated the two germline ends. CDR3 bases: TGCGCCAGCAGTCCTAACAGGGTATGGGGCACAGATACGCAGTATTTT. This codes for CASSPNRVWGTDTQYF.

The V call is TRBV19, the J call TRBJ2-1; D is ambiguous. V was trimmed by 3 bases and J by 9 bases, leaving 9 bases between them. CDR1 is LNHDA, CDR2 SQIVND, per germline (reference sequence). The CDR3 consists of 12 residues. The CDR3, as DNA: TGTGCCAGTAGTATTACCATCCGTGAGCAGTTCTTC. Translated: CASSITIREQFF.

The chain uses TRBV30 and TRBJ1-1; D gene unclear. V dropped 2 bases and J dropped 7 bases, with 11 bases sitting between them. From germline, CDR1 is GTSNPN and CDR2 SVGIG (reference sequence). The CDR3 has 12 residues. The CDR3 DNA is TGTGCCTGGAGTAACCAGTGGATTGAAGCTTTCTTT. It specifies CAWSNQWIEAFF.

V gene TRBV28 combines with J gene TRBJ2-7; D gene uncertain. Germline V gene sequence: CDR1 MDHEN, CDR2 SYDVKM. Trimming took 2 bases from V and 0 from J, leaving 5 bases between them. The CDR3 sequence is 13 residues long. Here the CDR3 reads CASSLMGSYEQYF. Here the CDR3 DNA reads TGTGCCAGCAGTTTAATGGGCTCCTACGAGCAGTACTTC. Full variable domain (missing parts from reference TRBV28 and TRBJ2-7): DVKVTQSSRYLVKRTGEKVFLECVQDMDHENMFWYRQDPGLGLRLIYFSYDVKMKEKGDIPEGYSVSREKKERFSLILESASTNQTSMYLCASSLMGSYEQYFGPGTRLTVT.